Each of the 24 T cell receptor beta chains below was sequenced from the same sample in a study of blood T cell repertoires in COVID-19. TCRdb's table, derived via immunoSEQ multiplex PCR, lists solely in-frame clones and lacks some. The sample lists a few hundred thousand clones; around 89% were seen once. Material: peripheral blood. The receptors stem from a man aged 40-49 years with acute or convalescent COVID-19.

This chain links TRBV29-1 with TRBJ2-1; the match to TRBD2 covers 7 bases. CDR1 and CDR2 (germline): SQVTM, ANQGSEA. This CDR3 has 15 amino acids. Trimming removed 7 bases from V and 1 base from J; junction bases left unmatched: 10. The CDR3 is CSARLGGGSYNEQFF. In DNA, the CDR3 is TGCAGCGCACGGCTGGGGGGAGGGTCCTACAATGAGCAGTTCTTC.

The genes are TRBV5-4 and TRBJ1-1; 7 bases are shared with TRBD1. V dropped 3 bases and J dropped 3; count of bases not matched to a gene: 14. Germline lookup yields CDR1 SGHNT and CDR2 YYREEE (reference sequence). This CDR3 is built from 17 residues. As DNA, the CDR3 is TGTGCCAGCAGCTCTGAGACAGGGTGGAAGACTCACACTGAAGCTTTCTTT. Protein: CASSSETGWKTHTEAFF.

V gene TRBV6-5 combines with J gene TRBJ2-5, with TRBD1 matching 7 bases. This CDR3 has 13 residues. With 6 bases clipped from V and 2 bases from J, the junction kept 3 bases outside the gene matches. The germline gives CDR1 MNHEY, CDR2 SVGAGI. The CDR3 sequence is CASSPGQQETQYF. The CDR3, as DNA: TGTGCCAGCAGCCCGGGACAGCAAGAGACCCAGTACTTC.

The CDR3 DNA is TGTGCCAGCAGCAGAGAGCGGGACAGGAAGGATACGCAGTATTTT. Its protein is CASSRERDRKDTQYF. The genes are TRBV7-6 and TRBJ2-3; D might be TRBD1 (8 bases). CDR1 is SGHVS, CDR2 FNYEAQ, per germline. The CDR3 is made up of 15 amino acids. V gave up 5 bases and J gave up 6 bases, with 18 bases separating them.

The chain uses TRBV27 and TRBJ2-1, with D tentatively TRBD2 (5 bases). V lost 5 bases, J lost 0 bases, and 11 bases lay in between. CDR1 is MNHEY and CDR2 is SMNVEV in the germline V gene (reference sequence). The CDR3 contains 15 residues. In nucleotides, the CDR3 is TGTGCCAGCAGTCTAGCAGGACCCTCCTACAATGAGCAGTTCTTC. It codes for CASSLAGPSYNEQFF.

The rearrangement joins TRBV5-6 to TRBJ2-5, with D tentatively TRBD1 (6 bases). Germline CDR1 and CDR2: SGHDT and YYEEEE. This CDR3 is 14 amino acids long. V was cut by 4 bases and J by 3 bases, with 13 bases left in between. In DNA form, the CDR3 reads TGTGCCAGCAGCGCAGCAGGACAGAAAGAGACCCAGTACTTC. Its protein is CASSAAGQKETQYF.

The chain employs TRBV24-1 and TRBJ2-2, with 7 bases aligning to TRBD1. The CDR3 runs 14 residues. The germline CDR1 and CDR2 sequences are KGHDR and SFDVKD. V was clipped by 4 bases and J by 6 bases; unmatched bases: 4. The CDR3 loop is CATSDPQGAGELFF. For the CDR3, the DNA is TGTGCCACCAGTGACCCTCAGGGGGCCGGGGAGCTGTTTTTT.

The chain uses TRBV10-3 and TRBJ2-3; 12 bases are shared with TRBD1. J lost 4 bases, V lost 5 bases, and 7 bases had no gene match. The CDR3 has 16 residues. Germline CDR1 ENHRY, CDR2 SYGVKD. CDR3 coding DNA: TGTGCCATCAGTCGGGGGACAGGGGGCAGCGCAGATACGCAGTATTTT. It encodes CAISRGTGGSADTQYF.

The rearrangement uses TRBV20-1 and TRBJ2-1, with 10 nucleotides matching TRBD2. J was trimmed by 2 bases and V by 3 bases; bases with no gene match: 7. Germline CDR1 and CDR2: DFQATT and SNEGSKA (reference sequence). This CDR3 has 16 amino acids. The CDR3 coding sequence is TGCAGTGCTAGTTCTTGGGGACTAGCGCCCTACAATGAGCAGTTCTTC. Amino acids: CSASSWGLAPYNEQFF.

This chain uses TRBV27 with TRBJ2-2, with D possibly matching TRBD1 (5 bases). This CDR3 has 15 residues. The germline V gene encodes CDR1 MNHEY and CDR2 SMNVEV (reference sequence). Trimming left V 4 bases short and J 1 base short, with 10 bases between. CDR3 sequence: CASSSRQRNTGELFF. CDR3 DNA: TGTGCCAGCAGTTCCCGACAGAGGAACACCGGGGAGCTGTTTTTT.

The chain has TRBV7-9 and TRBJ2-7, with a weak D call TRBD2 (6 bases). Per the germline V gene, CDR1 is SEHNR and CDR2 is FQNEAQ (reference sequence). V dropped 5 bases and J dropped 4 bases, with 18 bases sitting between them. This CDR3 contains 15 residues. This CDR3 is CASSPTSVAPYEQYF. The CDR3 DNA sequence: TGTGCCAGCAGCCCGACTAGTGTGGCTCCGTACGAGCAGTACTTC.

This clone was seen only a few times. The chain uses TRBV20-1 and TRBJ2-7; TRBD2 agrees at 7 bases. CDR3 length equals 16 residues. V trimming: 3 bases; J trimming: 2 bases; junction bases outside the gene matches: 13. CDR1 and CDR2 from the germline V gene are DFQATT and SNEGSKA (reference sequence). The DNA for the CDR3 is TGCAGTGCTAGTAGGGTAGCGGGCGAACCTCCCTACGAGCAGTACTTC. The encoded protein is CSASRVAGEPPYEQYF.

The chain employs TRBV7-8 and TRBJ2-4; 14 nucleotides align to TRBD2. Trimming removed 5 bases from V and 1 base from J; junction bases left unmatched: 13. CDR3 size: 20 residues. Germline CDR1 SGHVS, CDR2 FQNEAQ. CDR3 sequence: CASSHAETSGRARAKNIQYF. Written as DNA, the CDR3 is TGTGCCAGCAGCCACGCCGAGACTAGCGGGAGGGCCAGGGCCAAAAACATTCAGTACTTC.

The chain links TRBV13 to TRBJ2-1; 8 bases match TRBD2. Germline V CDR1 and CDR2: PRHDT, FYEKMQ (reference sequence). Trimming took 5 bases from V and 4 from J; bases not matched to a gene: 13. There are 17 residues in the CDR3. The CDR3 DNA sequence: TGTGCCAGCAGCGGGGGACGGACTAGCCGGGCGTACAATGAGCAGTTCTTC. Its protein product is CASSGGRTSRAYNEQFF.

This clone was seen only a few times. The chain carries TRBV7-9 and TRBJ1-1; tentatively, D is TRBD1 (6 bases). CDR1 and CDR2 (germline): SEHNR, FQNEAQ (reference sequence). V was clipped by 1 base and J by 5 bases, with 11 bases between them. The CDR3 has 14 amino acids. CDR3 in amino acids: CASSLVQGATEAFF. CDR3 nucleotide sequence: TGTGCCAGCAGCTTAGTACAGGGTGCGACTGAAGCTTTCTTT.

The chain carries TRBV13 and TRBJ2-2; 11 nucleotides align to TRBD2. Germline loops: CDR1 PRHDT, CDR2 FYEKMQ (reference sequence). With 6 bases clipped from V and 9 bases from J, the junction kept 9 bases outside the gene matches. CDR3 size: 15 residues. In nucleotides, the CDR3 is TGTGCCAGCAGACCCTCTAGCGGGGGGCACCGGGAGCTGTTTTTT. Translating it yields CASRPSSGGHRELFF.

The chain has TRBV6-5 and TRBJ1-1, with a tentative D call TRBD1 (6 bases). Trimming took off 2 bases at V and 3 bases at J, with 10 bases between the two ends. This CDR3 contains 14 residues. Per germline, CDR1 MNHEY and CDR2 SVGAGI. CDR3 DNA: TGTGCCAGCAGTTACCACAGGGTGGACACTGAAGCTTTCTTT. Its protein product is CASSYHRVDTEAFF.

This chain links TRBV30 with TRBJ1-2, with D perhaps TRBD1 (6 bases). This CDR3 is built from 15 residues. Germline V gene lookup returns CDR1 GTSNPN and CDR2 SVGIG (reference sequence). V lost 0 bases and J lost 7, with 18 bases in between. The CDR3 loop is CAWSVQWAGESGYTF. CDR3 DNA sequence: TGTGCCTGGAGTGTACAATGGGCAGGGGAGTCTGGCTACACCTTC.

V gene TRBV5-1 combines with J gene TRBJ2-3, with D unresolved. Trimming cost V 0 bases and J 0 bases, with 5 bases left between them. The germline gives CDR1 SGHRS, CDR2 YFSETQ. The length of the CDR3 is 14 residues. Here the CDR3 DNA reads TGCGCCAGCAGCTTGGTCCAAAGCACAGATACGCAGTATTTT. Amino acids: CASSLVQSTDTQYF.

In nucleotides, the CDR3 is TGTGCCATCAGTGACCCTCGTCGGGGAAGTGAAGAGACCCAGTACTTC. Its protein is CAISDPRRGSEETQYF. The rearrangement joins TRBV10-3 to TRBJ2-5, with D possibly TRBD2 on 5 matching bases. Germline CDR1 and CDR2: ENHRY and SYGVKD. This CDR3 spans 16 amino acids. V gave up 3 bases and J gave up 3 bases, with 17 bases separating them.

The gene calls are TRBV19 and TRBJ2-7; TRBD1 matches 8 bases. Germline lookup yields CDR1 LNHDA and CDR2 SQIVND (reference sequence). J lost 3 bases, V lost 3 bases, and 13 bases had no gene match. This CDR3 has 17 amino acids. CDR3 amino acids: CASSMSLVGTGHYEQYF. CDR3 DNA: TGTGCCAGTAGTATGAGCTTGGTGGGGACAGGACACTACGAGCAGTACTTC.

The chain couples TRBV27 to TRBJ1-2; 7 bases align to TRBD1. The CDR3 is 15 amino acids. The germline V gene encodes CDR1 MNHEY and CDR2 SMNVEV (reference sequence). V lost 5 bases to trimming and J lost 5 bases; unmatched junction nucleotides: 11. The CDR3 loop reads CASSGQESKGYGYTF. The CDR3 region has the DNA TGTGCCAGCAGTGGACAGGAGTCGAAGGGGTATGGCTACACCTTC.

This clone was picked up a small number of times. The CDR3 loop reads CASSNRQGWSYGYTF. The CDR3 nucleotides read TGTGCCAGCAGCAACCGACAGGGCTGGAGCTATGGCTACACCTTC. J is TRBJ1-2 and V is TRBV3-1 (or the pseudogene TRBV3-2); 7 bases fit TRBD1. Germline assignment: CDR1 LGHDT and CDR2 YNNKEL (reference sequence). V was pared by 5 bases and J by 4 bases, with 10 bases of the junction left unmatched. CDR3 length: 15 amino acids.

This clone was found a few times. V and J are TRBV28 and TRBJ2-7; D is undetermined. Germline CDR1 and CDR2: MDHEN and SYDVKM. This CDR3 spans 10 amino acids. Deletions cut 8 bases from V and 4 bases from J, with 6 bases between. The CDR3 loop is CASGDYEQYF. The DNA for the CDR3 is TGTGCCAGCGGAGATTACGAGCAGTACTTC.